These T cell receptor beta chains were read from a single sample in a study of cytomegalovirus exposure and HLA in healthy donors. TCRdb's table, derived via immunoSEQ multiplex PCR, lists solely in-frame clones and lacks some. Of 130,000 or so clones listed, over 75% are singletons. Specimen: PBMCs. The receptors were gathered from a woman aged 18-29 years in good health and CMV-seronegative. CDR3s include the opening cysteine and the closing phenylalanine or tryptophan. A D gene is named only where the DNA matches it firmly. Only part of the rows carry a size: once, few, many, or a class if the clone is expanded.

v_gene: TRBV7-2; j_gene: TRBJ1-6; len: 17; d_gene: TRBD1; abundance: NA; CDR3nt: TGTGCCAGCAGCTTAGCGGGACAGGGGGCTGCGAATTCACCCCTCCACTTT; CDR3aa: CASSLAGQGAANSPLHF
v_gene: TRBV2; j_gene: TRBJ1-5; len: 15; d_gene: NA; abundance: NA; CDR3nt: TGTGCCAGCAGCGTAGAAGGGGTTCATACTTTGCCCCAGCATTTT; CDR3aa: CASSVEGVHTLPQHF
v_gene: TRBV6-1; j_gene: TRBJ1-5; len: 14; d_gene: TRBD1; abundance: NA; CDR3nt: TGTGCCACCGAGAGTACAGGGGGCCGTCAGCCCCAGCATTTT; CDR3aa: CATESTGGRQPQHF
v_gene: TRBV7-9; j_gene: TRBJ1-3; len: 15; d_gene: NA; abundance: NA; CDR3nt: TGTGCCAGCAGCTTAATCTTCCGGGCTGGAAACACCATATATTTT; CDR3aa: CASSLIFRAGNTIYF
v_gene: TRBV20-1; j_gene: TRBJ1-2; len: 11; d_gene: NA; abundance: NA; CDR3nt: TGCAGTGCTGGGAGGGGGTATGGCTACACCTTC; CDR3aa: CSAGRGYGYTF
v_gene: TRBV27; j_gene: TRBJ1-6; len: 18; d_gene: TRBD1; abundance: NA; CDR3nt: TGTGCCAGCAGTCGGGTCGGGGGATCGACAGGGTATAATTCACCCCTCCACTTT; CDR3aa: CASSRVGGSTGYNSPLHF
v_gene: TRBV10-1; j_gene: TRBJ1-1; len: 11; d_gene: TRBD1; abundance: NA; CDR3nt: TGCGCCAGCAGCCTACAGGGGAGAACTTTCTTT; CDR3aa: CASSLQGRTFF
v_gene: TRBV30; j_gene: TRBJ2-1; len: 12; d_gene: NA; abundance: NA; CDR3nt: TGTGCCTGGAGGCTATCCTACAATGAGCAGTTCTTC; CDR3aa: CAWRLSYNEQFF
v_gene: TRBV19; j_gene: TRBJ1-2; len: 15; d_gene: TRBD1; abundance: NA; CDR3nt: TGTGCCAGTAGTAATTACAGGGGGTCAAACTATGGCTACACCTTC; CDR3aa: CASSNYRGSNYGYTF
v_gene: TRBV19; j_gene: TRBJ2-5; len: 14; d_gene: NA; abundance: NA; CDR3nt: TGTGCCAGTAGTCCGGGGACTGGAGGTAGGACCCAGTACTTC; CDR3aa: CASSPGTGGRTQYF
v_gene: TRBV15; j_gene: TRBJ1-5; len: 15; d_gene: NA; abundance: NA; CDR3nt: TGTGCCACCAGCAGAGGCAGGGGTAGCAATCAGCCCCAGCATTTT; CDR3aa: CATSRGRGSNQPQHF
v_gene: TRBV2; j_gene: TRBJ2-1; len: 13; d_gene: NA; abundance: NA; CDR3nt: TGTGCCAGCGGCCGGGGCTCCTACAATGAGCAGTTCTTC; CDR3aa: CASGRGSYNEQFF
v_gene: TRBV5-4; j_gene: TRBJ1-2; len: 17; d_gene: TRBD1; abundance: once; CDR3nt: TGTGCCAGCAGCTTGGGAGGGACAGGGGGCTTAATCTATGGCTACACCTTC; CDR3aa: CASSLGGTGGLIYGYTF
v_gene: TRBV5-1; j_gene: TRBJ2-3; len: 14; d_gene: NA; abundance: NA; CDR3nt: TGCGCCAGCAGCTTGCGACAGTTCACAGATACGCAGTATTTT; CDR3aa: CASSLRQFTDTQYF
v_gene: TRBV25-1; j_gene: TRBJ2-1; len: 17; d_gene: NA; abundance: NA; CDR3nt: TGTGCCAGCAGTGAATTTTCTGGGGGCAGCTCCTACAATGAGCAGTTCTTC; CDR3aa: CASSEFSGGSSYNEQFF
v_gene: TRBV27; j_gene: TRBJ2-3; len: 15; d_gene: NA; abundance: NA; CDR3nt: TGTGCCAGCAGTTTTAAGAACAGCCCAACAGATACGCAGTATTTT; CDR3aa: CASSFKNSPTDTQYF
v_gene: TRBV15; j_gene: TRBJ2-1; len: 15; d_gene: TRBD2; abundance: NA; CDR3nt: TGTGCCACCAGCTCGGGACTAGGCTCCTACAATGAGCAGTTCTTC; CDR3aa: CATSSGLGSYNEQFF
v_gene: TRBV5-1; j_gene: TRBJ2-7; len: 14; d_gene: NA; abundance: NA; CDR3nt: TGCGCCAGCAGCTTTGACAGACTAGGCTACGAGCAGTACTTC; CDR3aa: CASSFDRLGYEQYF
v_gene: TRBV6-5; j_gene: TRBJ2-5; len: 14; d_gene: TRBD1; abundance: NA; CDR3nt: TGTGCCAGCAGTTACCGGACAGGCAAAGAGACCCAGTACTTC; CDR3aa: CASSYRTGKETQYF
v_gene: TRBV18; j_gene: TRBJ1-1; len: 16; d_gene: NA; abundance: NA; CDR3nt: TGTGCCAGCTCACCAACGACGATACGAGGGAACACTGAAGCTTTCTTT; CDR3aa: CASSPTTIRGNTEAFF
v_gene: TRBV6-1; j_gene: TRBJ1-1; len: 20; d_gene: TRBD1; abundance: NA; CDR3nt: TGTGCCAGCAGTGTACCCCGGGACAGGGGAATCATCACTCGAAACACTGAAGCTTTCTTT; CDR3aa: CASSVPRDRGIITRNTEAFF
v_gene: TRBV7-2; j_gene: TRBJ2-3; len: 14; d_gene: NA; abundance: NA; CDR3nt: TGTGCCAGCACTAGGATGGGTAGCACAGATACGCAGTATTTT; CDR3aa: CASTRMGSTDTQYF
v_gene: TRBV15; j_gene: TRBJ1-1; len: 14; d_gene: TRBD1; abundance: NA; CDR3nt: TGTGCCACCAAGAAAACAGGGGGCAGCACTGAAGCTTTCTTT; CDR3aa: CATKKTGGSTEAFF
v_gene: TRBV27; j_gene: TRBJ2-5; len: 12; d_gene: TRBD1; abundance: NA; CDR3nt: TGTGCCATCACAGGGGAACAAGAGACCCAGTACTTC; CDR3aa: CAITGEQETQYF
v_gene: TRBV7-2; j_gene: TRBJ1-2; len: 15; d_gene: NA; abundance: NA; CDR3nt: TGTGCCAGCAGCCCTAGACAGCGAACGGTCTATGGCTACACCTTC; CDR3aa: CASSPRQRTVYGYTF
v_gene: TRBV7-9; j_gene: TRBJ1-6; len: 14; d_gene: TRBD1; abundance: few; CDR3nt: TGTGCCAGCAGCAAAACAGGGGAACCTTCACCCCTCCACTTT; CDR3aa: CASSKTGEPSPLHF
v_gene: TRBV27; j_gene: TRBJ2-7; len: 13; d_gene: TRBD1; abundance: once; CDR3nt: TGTGCCAGCAGTTTAGACAGGGGGTACGAGCAGTACTTC; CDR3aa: CASSLDRGYEQYF
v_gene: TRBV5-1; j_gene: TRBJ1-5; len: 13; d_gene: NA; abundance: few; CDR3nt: TGCGCCAGCAGCTTGGGGCCAAATCAGCCCCAGCATTTT; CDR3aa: CASSLGPNQPQHF
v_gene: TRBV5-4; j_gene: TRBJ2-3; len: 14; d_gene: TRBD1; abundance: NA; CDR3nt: TGTGCCAGCAGCCTTCGGACAGGGAAAGATACGCAGTATTTT; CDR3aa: CASSLRTGKDTQYF